This TCR beta chain emerged from a study of blood T cell repertoires in COVID-19. Study members were between roughly 18 and 90 years old and lived in roughly 24 US regions. Donors in Cohort 3 who had recovered were those with two negative PCRs, healthcare professional clearance, or resolution of their symptoms. Measured with immunoSEQ multiplex PCR; TCRdb has only the in-frame clones, and not every one. The repertoire consists of over 200,000 clones, with around nine tenths occurring once and the leading ten covering 8.8%. This CDR3 is built from 15 residues. What was sequenced was PBMCs or T cells enriched from blood (not recorded which). This TCR came from a man aged 35-49 years who had recovered from COVID-19. V usage is TRBV12-2 and J usage is TRBJ1-5; the table gives TRBD1 as D, unverified against the DNA. TRBV12-2 is shown as a pseudogene. DNA for the CDR3: TGTGCAAGTCGCTTCTGCCAGGGAATGTCCCAGCCCCAGCATTTT. This translates into CASRFCQGMSQPQHF.